Presented here are 3 T cell receptor beta chains from one specimen sequenced in a study of shared clonotypes between healthy human individuals. Profiling relied on immunoSEQ multiplex PCR, and the TCRdb table lists in-frame clones only, not all of them. The sample yields 2,500,000 or so clones, 93% seen once. Sequenced input: naive CD4+ T cells from PBMCs. Subset meaning: CD45RA+ positively selected. These receptors all stem from a man in his late teens or twenties in good health. Some clones in this sample may be carry-over from other donors' samples.

The chain joins TRBV6-1 to TRBJ2-5; the match to TRBD1 covers 7 bases. Unmatched junction bases numbered 10, after V lost 4 bases and J lost 5 bases. The germline CDR1 and CDR2 sequences are MNHNS and SASEGT. There are 15 residues in the CDR3. In nucleotides, the CDR3 is TGTGCCAGCAGTGTTCGGGTACACAGGGGCGAGACCCAGTACTTC. Its protein is CASSVRVHRGETQYF.

The genes are TRBV28 and TRBJ2-3; 7 nucleotides match TRBD2. J was trimmed by 4 bases and V by 3 bases; bases with no gene match: 13. The CDR3 runs to 17 residues. CDR1 is MDHEN and CDR2 is SYDVKM in the germline V gene. The CDR3 region has the DNA TGTGCCAGCAGTTTGGGACTTCGAGGGAGCGGGGCAGATACGCAGTATTTT. Translation: CASSLGLRGSGADTQYF.

The chain joins TRBV5-1 to TRBJ1-2; D gene unclear. Germline CDR1 and CDR2: SGHRS and YFSETQ. The V gene lost 0 bases and the J gene lost 0 bases, with 9 bases spanning the gap. The CDR3 contains 15 residues. The DNA for the CDR3 is TGCGCCAGCAGCTTGGGGACGGTTACTAACTATGGCTACACCTTC. As protein: CASSLGTVTNYGYTF.